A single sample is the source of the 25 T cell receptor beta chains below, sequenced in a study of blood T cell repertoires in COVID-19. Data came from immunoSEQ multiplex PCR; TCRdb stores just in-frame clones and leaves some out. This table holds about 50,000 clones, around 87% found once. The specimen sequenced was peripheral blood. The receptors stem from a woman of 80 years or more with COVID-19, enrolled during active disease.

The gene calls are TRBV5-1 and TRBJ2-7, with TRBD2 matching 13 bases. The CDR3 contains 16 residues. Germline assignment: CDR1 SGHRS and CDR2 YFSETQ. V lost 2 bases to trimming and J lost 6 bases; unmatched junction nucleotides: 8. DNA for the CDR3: TGCGCCAGCAGCTTAGGACTAGCGGGAGCCTCATCCGAGCAGTACTTC. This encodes CASSLGLAGASSEQYF.

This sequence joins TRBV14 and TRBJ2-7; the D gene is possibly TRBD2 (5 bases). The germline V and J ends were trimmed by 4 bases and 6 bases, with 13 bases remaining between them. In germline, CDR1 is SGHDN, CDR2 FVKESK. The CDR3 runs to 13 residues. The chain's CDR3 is CASSPQTRGEQYF. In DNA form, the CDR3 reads TGTGCCAGCAGCCCACAGACCCGGGGCGAGCAGTACTTC.

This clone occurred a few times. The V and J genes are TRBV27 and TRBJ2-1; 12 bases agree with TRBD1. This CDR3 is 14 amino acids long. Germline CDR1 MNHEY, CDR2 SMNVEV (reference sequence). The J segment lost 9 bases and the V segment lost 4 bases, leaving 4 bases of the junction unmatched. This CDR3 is CASSYTGQGAEQFF. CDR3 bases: TGTGCCAGCAGTTATACGGGACAGGGGGCTGAGCAGTTCTTC.

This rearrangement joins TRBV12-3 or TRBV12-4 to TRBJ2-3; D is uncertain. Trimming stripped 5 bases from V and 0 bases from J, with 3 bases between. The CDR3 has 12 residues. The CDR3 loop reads CASSPSTDTQYF. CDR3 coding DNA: TGTGCCAGCAGTCCTAGCACAGATACGCAGTATTTT.

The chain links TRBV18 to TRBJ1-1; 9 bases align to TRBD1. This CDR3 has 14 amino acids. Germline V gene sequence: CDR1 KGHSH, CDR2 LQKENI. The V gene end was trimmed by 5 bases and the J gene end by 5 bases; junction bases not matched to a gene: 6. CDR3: CASSSTGGRTEAFF. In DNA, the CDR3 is TGTGCCAGCTCATCCACAGGGGGCAGGACTGAAGCTTTCTTT.

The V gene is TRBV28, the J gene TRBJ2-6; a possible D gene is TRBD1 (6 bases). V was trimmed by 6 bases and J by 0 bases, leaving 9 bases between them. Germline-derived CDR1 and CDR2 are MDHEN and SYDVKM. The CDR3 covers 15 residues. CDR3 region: CASRIGGSGANVLTF. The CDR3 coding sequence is TGTGCCAGCAGAATAGGGGGCTCTGGGGCCAACGTCCTGACTTTC.

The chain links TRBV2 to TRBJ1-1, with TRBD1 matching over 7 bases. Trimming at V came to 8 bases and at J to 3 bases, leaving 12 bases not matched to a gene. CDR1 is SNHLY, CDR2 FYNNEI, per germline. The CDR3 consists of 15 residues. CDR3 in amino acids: CASERQQGSYTEAFF. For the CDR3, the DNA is TGTGCCAGCGAGAGGCAACAGGGGTCGTACACTGAAGCTTTCTTT. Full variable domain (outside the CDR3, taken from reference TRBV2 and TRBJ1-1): EPEVTQTPSHQVTQMGQEVILRCVPISNHLYFYWYRQILGQKVEFLVSFYNNEISEKSEIFDDQFSVERPDGSNFTLKIRSTKLEDSAMYFCASERQQGSYTEAFFGQGTRLTVV.

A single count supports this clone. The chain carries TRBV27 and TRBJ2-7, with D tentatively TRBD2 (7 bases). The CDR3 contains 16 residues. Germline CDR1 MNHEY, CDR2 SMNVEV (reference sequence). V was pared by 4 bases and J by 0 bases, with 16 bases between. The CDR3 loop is CASSSAGGGGSYEQYF. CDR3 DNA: TGTGCCAGCAGTTCCGCCGGAGGGGGGGGCTCCTACGAGCAGTACTTC.

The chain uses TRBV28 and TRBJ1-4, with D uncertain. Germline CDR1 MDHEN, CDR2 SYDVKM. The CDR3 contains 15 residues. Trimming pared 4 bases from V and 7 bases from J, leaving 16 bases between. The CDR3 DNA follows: TGTGCCAGCAGTTCCCGGCTCCAGGCGAGTGAAAAACTGTTTTTT. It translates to CASSSRLQASEKLFF. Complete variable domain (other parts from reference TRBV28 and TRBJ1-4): DVKVTQSSRYLVKRTGEKVFLECVQDMDHENMFWYRQDPGLGLRLIYFSYDVKMKEKGDIPEGYSVSREKKERFSLILESASTNQTSMYLCASSSRLQASEKLFFGSGTQLSVL.

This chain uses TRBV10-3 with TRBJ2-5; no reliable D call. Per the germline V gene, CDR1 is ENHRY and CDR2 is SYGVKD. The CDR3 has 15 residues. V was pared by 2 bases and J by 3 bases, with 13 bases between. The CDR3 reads CAISETDILKETQYF. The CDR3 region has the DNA TGTGCCATCAGTGAGACCGATATCCTAAAAGAGACCCAGTACTTC.

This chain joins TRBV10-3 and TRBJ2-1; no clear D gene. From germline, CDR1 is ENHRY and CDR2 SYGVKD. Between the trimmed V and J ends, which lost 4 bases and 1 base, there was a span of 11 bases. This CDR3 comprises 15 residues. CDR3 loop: CAISGLDASYNEQFF. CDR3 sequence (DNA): TGTGCCATCAGTGGACTTGATGCTTCCTACAATGAGCAGTTCTTC.

The CDR3 sequence is CASSLQAGGPYNEQFF. Here the CDR3 DNA reads TGCGCCAGCAGCTTACAGGCGGGGGGGCCCTACAATGAGCAGTTCTTC. J is TRBJ2-1 and V is TRBV5-1; 9 positions match TRBD2. The V segment lost 2 bases and the J segment 2 bases; nucleotides outside the gene matches: 5. The CDR3 is made up of 16 amino acids. Germline CDR1 and CDR2: SGHRS and YFSETQ.

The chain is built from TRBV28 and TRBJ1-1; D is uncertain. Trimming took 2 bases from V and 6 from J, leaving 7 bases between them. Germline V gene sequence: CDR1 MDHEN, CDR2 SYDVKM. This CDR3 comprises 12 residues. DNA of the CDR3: TGTGCCAGCAGTTTAGTGAGGGCTGAAGCTTTCTTT. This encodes CASSLVRAEAFF. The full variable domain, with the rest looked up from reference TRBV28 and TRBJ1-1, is DVKVTQSSRYLVKRTGEKVFLECVQDMDHENMFWYRQDPGLGLRLIYFSYDVKMKEKGDIPEGYSVSREKKERFSLILESASTNQTSMYLCASSLVRAEAFFGQGTRLTVV.

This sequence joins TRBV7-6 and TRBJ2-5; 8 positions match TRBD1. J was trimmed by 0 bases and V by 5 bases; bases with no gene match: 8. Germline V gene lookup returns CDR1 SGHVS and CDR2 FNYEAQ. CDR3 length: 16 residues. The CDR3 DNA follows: TGTGCCAGCAGCCAGGACAGGGTCCGGGACCAAGAGACCCAGTACTTC. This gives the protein CASSQDRVRDQETQYF.

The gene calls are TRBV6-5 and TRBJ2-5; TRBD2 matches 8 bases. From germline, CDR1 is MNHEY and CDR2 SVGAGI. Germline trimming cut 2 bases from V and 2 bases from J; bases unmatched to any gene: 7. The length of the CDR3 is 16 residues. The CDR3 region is CASSYLGAGEQETQYF. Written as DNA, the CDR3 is TGTGCCAGCAGTTACCTGGGAGCGGGGGAGCAAGAGACCCAGTACTTC.

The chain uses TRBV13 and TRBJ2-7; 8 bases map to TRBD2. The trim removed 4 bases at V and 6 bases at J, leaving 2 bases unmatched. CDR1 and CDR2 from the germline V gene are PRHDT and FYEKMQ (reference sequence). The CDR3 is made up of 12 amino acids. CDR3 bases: TGTGCCAGCAGCTCGGCGGGGGGCGAGCAGTACTTC. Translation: CASSSAGGEQYF.

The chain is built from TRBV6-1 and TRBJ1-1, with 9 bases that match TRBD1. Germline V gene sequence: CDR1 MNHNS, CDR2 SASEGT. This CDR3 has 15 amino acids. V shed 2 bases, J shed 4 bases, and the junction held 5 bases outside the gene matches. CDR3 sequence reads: CASSEFTGGGTEAFF. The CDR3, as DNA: TGTGCCAGCAGTGAATTTACAGGGGGCGGCACTGAAGCTTTCTTT.

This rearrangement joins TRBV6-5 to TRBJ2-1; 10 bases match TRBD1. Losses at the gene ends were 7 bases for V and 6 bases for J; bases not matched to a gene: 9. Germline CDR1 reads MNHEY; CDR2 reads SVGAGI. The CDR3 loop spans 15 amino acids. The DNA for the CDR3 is TGTGCCAGCAAAAGACAGGGGGCGGTTGGCAATGAGCAGTTCTTC. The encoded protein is CASKRQGAVGNEQFF.

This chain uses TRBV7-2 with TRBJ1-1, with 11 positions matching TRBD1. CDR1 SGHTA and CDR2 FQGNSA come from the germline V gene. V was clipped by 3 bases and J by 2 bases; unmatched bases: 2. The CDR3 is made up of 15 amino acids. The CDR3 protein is CASSLDRGLNTEAFF. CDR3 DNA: TGTGCCAGCAGCTTGGACAGGGGGCTAAACACTGAAGCTTTCTTT.

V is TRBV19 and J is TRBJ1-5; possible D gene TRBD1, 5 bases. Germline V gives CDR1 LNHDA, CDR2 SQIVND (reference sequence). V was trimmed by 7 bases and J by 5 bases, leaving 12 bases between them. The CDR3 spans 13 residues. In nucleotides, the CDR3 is TGTGCCAGTATGGGGCAGGCTCATCAGCCCCAGCATTTT. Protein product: CASMGQAHQPQHF.

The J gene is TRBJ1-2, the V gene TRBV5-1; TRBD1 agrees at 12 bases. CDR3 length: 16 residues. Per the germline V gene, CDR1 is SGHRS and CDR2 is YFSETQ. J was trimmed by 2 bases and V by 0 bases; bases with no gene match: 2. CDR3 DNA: TGCGCCAGCAGCTTGGGGGACAGGGGGCTGAACTATGGCTACACCTTC. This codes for CASSLGDRGLNYGYTF.

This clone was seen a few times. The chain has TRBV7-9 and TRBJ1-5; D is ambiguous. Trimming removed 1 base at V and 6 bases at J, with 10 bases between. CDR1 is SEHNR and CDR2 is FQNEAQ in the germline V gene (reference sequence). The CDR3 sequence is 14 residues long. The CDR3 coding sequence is TGTGCCAGCAGCTTAGAGGGAGGCGGTCAGCCCCAGCATTTT. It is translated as CASSLEGGGQPQHF.

Here the CDR3 reads CAISESVTTNEKLFF. The DNA for the CDR3 is TGTGCCATCAGTGAGTCTGTCACAACTAATGAAAAACTGTTTTTT. J is TRBJ1-4 and V is TRBV10-3; unclear D gene. CDR1 and CDR2 from the germline V gene are ENHRY and SYGVKD. This CDR3 is 15 amino acids long. V was shortened by 0 bases and J by 0 bases, with 5 bases between the two germline ends.

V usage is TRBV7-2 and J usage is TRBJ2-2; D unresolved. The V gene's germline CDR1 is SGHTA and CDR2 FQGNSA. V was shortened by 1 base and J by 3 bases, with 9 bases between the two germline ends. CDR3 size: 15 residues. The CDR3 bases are TGTGCCAGCAGCTTAGTTACGGTAGACACCGGGGAGCTGTTTTTT. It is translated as CASSLVTVDTGELFF.

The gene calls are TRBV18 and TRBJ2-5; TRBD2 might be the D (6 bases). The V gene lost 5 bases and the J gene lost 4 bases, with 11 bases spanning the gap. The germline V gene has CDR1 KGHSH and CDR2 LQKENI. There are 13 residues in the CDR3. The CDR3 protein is CASSLGLGETQYF. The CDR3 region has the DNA TGTGCCAGCTCATTGGGACTTGGAGAGACCCAGTACTTC.